This TCR beta chain was recorded in a study of shared T cell receptors in the human thymus. TCRdb's table, derived via immunoSEQ multiplex PCR, lists solely in-frame clones and lacks some. Altogether approximately 660,000 clones are present, approximately 88% being singletons, with the ten largest covering 0.0085% to 0.012%. The CDR3 contains 14 residues. CDR1 and CDR2 (germline): SQVTM, ANQGSEA. Trimming removed 5 bases at V and 6 bases at J, with 16 bases between. Another study also made use of these data, one on human thymus T cells. As reported in that work: The donor group consisted of healthy Finnish infants who were having corrective surgery for congenital heart defects. Thymus pieces cut out during corrective heart surgery were the tissue that was used. The related literature has documented a marked overlap of thymic repertoires among unrelated individuals.

The chain has TRBV29-1 and TRBJ2-2; maybe TRBD2 (6 bases). The sample consisted of thymocytes. This TCR was sampled from a boy younger than two with a congenital heart defect. The CDR3 DNA reads TGCAGCGTTATATGCGGGACGACGGCCGGGGAGCTGTTTTTT. Its translation: CSVICGTTAGELFF.